The clone carrying this T cell receptor beta chain showed up many times. The authors made cDNA by 5'RACE with 10-nucleotide random UMIs. Using its own MiXCR run on the 5' RACE reads, TCRdb lists one record per CDR3 protein. There are over 25,000 distinct CDR3 sequences in the sample; around 20% occur only once, and 16% lies in the top ten. These data are taken from a study of neurological immune-mediated disorders. Germline V gives CDR1 SQVTM, CDR2 ANQGSEA. The CDR3 spans 14 residues. V was shortened by 4 bases and J by 3 bases, with 16 bases between the two germline ends. This TCR came from an older woman in good health. Sequenced material: PBMCs. The chain uses TRBV29-1 and TRBJ2-7; D tentatively fits TRBD1 or TRBD2 (5 bases each). This CDR3 is CSVARGPMGYEQYF. The CDR3 DNA follows: TGCAGCGTTGCCCGGGGACCTATGGGCTACGAGCAGTACTTC.